This T cell receptor (beta chain) was identified during a study of PD-1 blockade in classical Hodgkin lymphoma. The data were produced by immunoSEQ multiplex PCR, yet TCRdb's version contains in-frame clones alone and is incomplete. The sample shows 60,000 or so clones, 90% of them seen only once. Exposure to brentuximab vedotin varied, and each patient had relapsed following autologous stem cell transplantation. The sequence derives from a human donor with classical Hodgkin lymphoma. The source was peripheral blood mononuclear cells (PBMCs), collected at baseline.

CDR3 sequence (DNA): TGTGCCAGCAGCCCCCGGGCCACTAATGAAAAACTGTTTTTT. Amino acid sequence: CASSPRATNEKLFF. The chain combines TRBV6-1 with TRBJ1-4; no clear D gene. Germline CDR1 is MNHNS and CDR2 is SASEGT. The CDR3 covers 14 residues. Trimming removed 6 bases at V and 2 bases at J, with 10 bases between.